The 16 T cell receptor beta chains reported below all come from one sample, sequenced in a study of CD8+CD57+ T cells in acquired aplastic anemia. Both TCR beta VDJ combination and CDR3 sequence profiling were carried out. Genomic DNA was the template for this profiling. TCRdb ran MiXCR on the reads and lists one entry per CDR3 protein. The sample contains about 220,000 distinct CDR3 sequences, about a third of which appear only once. The sample taken for sequencing was sorted CD4+, CD8+, or CD8+CD57+ T cells (not recorded which) from PBMCs. The receptor source for this set is a human donor in good health, serving as a control.

Details on this clonotype: This clone may be a read error of a much larger clone one base away. The chain combines TRBV12-3 or TRBV12-4 with TRBJ1-2; 10 bases line up with TRBD1. CDR3 length: 14 residues. With V trimmed by 3 bases and J by 7 bases, 5 bases remained unmatched. The CDR3 reads CASSFRDRGSGYTF. The CDR3 region has the DNA TGTGCCAGCAGTTTCCGGGACAGGGGTAGTGGCTACACCTTC.

This clonotype has at least ten counts. Mismatch with germline at one junction end may stem from a read error. The chain combines TRBV2 with TRBJ2-7, with 8 bases aligning to TRBD2. The CDR3 is 14 amino acids. Looked up from germline, CDR1 is SNHLY and CDR2 is FYNNEI. CDR3 sequence: CASRSGSTSYEQHF. The CDR3 coding sequence is TGTGCCAGCCGGAGCGGGAGTACTTCCTACGAGCAGCACTTC.

This clonotype was observed a single time. The rearrangement uses TRBV15 and TRBJ1-2, with D uncertain. In germline, CDR1 is LNHNV, CDR2 YYDKDF (reference sequence). The CDR3 is 14 residues long. CDR3 sequence: CTDPNFKTVYGYTF. The CDR3 DNA reads as TGTACCGACCCGAATTTTAAAACAGTGTATGGCTACACCTTC.

This clonotype was seen only a few times. The rearrangement uses TRBV6-6 and TRBJ1-1, with 7 positions matching TRBD1. CDR1 MNHNY and CDR2 SVGAGI come from the germline V gene (reference sequence). The CDR3 has 15 amino acids. V lost 4 bases, J lost 1 base, and 6 bases stayed unmatched. CDR3 bases: TGTGCCAGCAGTTTGACAGGGCGTGGGAACACTGAAGCTTTCTTT. Translation: CASSLTGRGNTEAFF.

This clonotype was seen just once. V is TRBV2 and J is TRBJ2-1; D possibly corresponds to TRBD2 (7 bases). Per germline, CDR1 SNHLY and CDR2 FYNNEI. CDR3 length: 15 amino acids. V dropped 3 bases and J dropped 4 bases, with 13 bases sitting between them. CDR3 residues: CASSDRGGGYNEQFF. The CDR3 DNA is TGTGCCAGCAGTGATAGGGGGGGAGGGTACAATGAGCAGTTCTTC.

Comment on this clonotype: This may stem from a read error, because a much larger clone lies one nucleotide away. The chain combines TRBV14 with TRBJ1-2; TRBD1 matches at 7 bases. The germline V gene encodes CDR1 SGHDN and CDR2 FVKESK. This CDR3 is built from 16 residues. V lost 5 bases, J lost 4 bases, and 13 bases stayed unmatched. CDR3 nucleotide sequence: TGTGCCAGCAGCGCCGCCCAACACAGGGGTAGCTATGGCTACACCTTC. It yields the protein CASSAAQHRGSYGYTF.

Ten or more counts support this clonotype. This rearrangement joins TRBV7-3 to TRBJ1-3; the D is unclear. This CDR3 comprises 14 residues. V was trimmed by 5 bases and J by 4 bases, leaving 12 bases between them. The V gene's germline CDR1 is SGHTA and CDR2 FQGTGA. The CDR3: CASSIQAQGNTIYF. The CDR3 DNA follows: TGTGCCAGCAGCATCCAAGCACAGGGAAACACCATATATTTT.

This clonotype was seen ten or more times. This chain uses TRBV12-3 or TRBV12-4 with TRBJ2-5, with TRBD2 matching over 13 bases. The CDR3 consists of 14 residues. Trimming removed 6 bases from V and 5 bases from J; junction bases left unmatched: 3. The CDR3 DNA reads as TGTGCCAGCAGAACTAGCGGGGGGGCGGAGACCCAGTACTTC. It encodes CASRTSGGAETQYF.

Only a few counts were recorded for this clonotype. In DNA, the CDR3 is TGTGCCAGCAGGGAGTCTTTGTCTGGAAACACCATATATTTT. Protein sequence: CASRESLSGNTIYF. The chain recombines TRBV6-1 with TRBJ1-3, with D unresolved. The V end was cut by 6 bases, the J end by 1 base, with 10 bases between. The length of the CDR3 is 14 residues. Germline-derived CDR1 and CDR2 are MNHNS and SASEGT.

With regard to this clonotype: This clone may be a read error of a much larger clone one base away. V is TRBV20-1 and J is TRBJ2-2; the D gene could be TRBD1 or TRBD2 (5 bases each). The CDR3 consists of 14 residues. V was clipped by 6 bases and J by 5 bases, with 16 bases between them. Germline CDR1 and CDR2: DFQATT and SNEGSKA (reference sequence). The CDR3 DNA is TGCAGTGCGGGGGACGCCGGTTCGACCGGGGAGCTGTTTTTT. Its protein is CSAGDAGSTGELFF.

This clonotype was detected ten times or more. The chain joins TRBV11-3 to TRBJ2-2; D unresolved. The CDR3 length is 14 residues. Germline values: CDR1 SGHNT, CDR2 YENEEA. V was trimmed by 1 base and J by 0 bases, leaving 3 bases between them. CDR3 in amino acids: CASSLGSNTGELFF. The CDR3, as DNA: TGTGCCAGCAGCTTAGGTTCGAACACCGGGGAGCTGTTTTTT. Variable domain in full (rest from reference TRBV11-3 and TRBJ2-2): EAGVVQSPRYKIIEKKQPVAFWCNPISGHNTLYWYLQNLGQGPELLIRYENEEAVDDSQLPKDRFSAERLKGVDSTLKIQPAELGDSAVYLCASSLGSNTGELFFGEGSRLTVL.

The V call is TRBV5-1, the J call TRBJ2-3, with TRBD2 identical over 8 bases. Trimming cost V 5 bases and J 4 bases; bases outside gene matches: 6. Germline assignment: CDR1 SGHRS and CDR2 YFSETQ. The CDR3 extends over 14 amino acids. CDR3 region: CASSFRGLADTQYF. CDR3 bases: TGCGCCAGCAGTTTTAGGGGACTAGCAGATACGCAGTATTTT.

Concerning this clonotype itself: One end of the junction fails to match germline, which may point to a read error. This sequence joins TRBV6-1 and TRBJ2-6; D unclear. CDR3 length: 15 residues. Germline values: CDR1 MNHNS, CDR2 SASEGT. As DNA, the CDR3 is TGTGCCAGCAGCCTACTCATCTCTGGGTCCAACGTCCTGACTTTC. It specifies CASSLLISGSNVLTF.

This clonotype was seen many times. V and J are TRBV20-1 and TRBJ2-1; D call uncertain. Germline assignment: CDR1 DFQATT and CDR2 SNEGSKA (reference sequence). This CDR3 is 14 amino acids long. V was pared by 1 base and J by 6 bases, with 13 bases between. CDR3 bases: TGCAGTGCTAGAGGAGTGGGCTTCGTCAATGAGCAGTTCTTC. It encodes CSARGVGFVNEQFF.

Details on this clonotype: This may stem from a read error, because a much larger clone lies one nucleotide away. The chain has TRBV20-1 and TRBJ2-3; a possible D gene is TRBD1 (5 bases). Germline CDR1 is DFQATT and CDR2 is SNEGSKA (reference sequence). This CDR3 is built from 13 residues. CDR3 amino acids: CGVSGISTDTQYF. Here the CDR3 DNA reads TGCGGTGTTTCAGGGATTAGCACAGATACGCAGTATTTT.

There are a few counts of this clonotype. The chain combines TRBV5-1 with TRBJ1-1; possibly TRBD1 for D (5 bases). Between the trimmed V and J ends, which lost 4 bases and 1 base, there was a span of 11 bases. Germline CDR1 SGHRS, CDR2 YFSETQ. CDR3 length equals 14 residues. CDR3: CASSLRGENTEAFF. Written as DNA, the CDR3 is TGCGCCAGCAGCCTTCGGGGGGAGAACACTGAAGCTTTCTTT.